Shown below are 24 T cell receptor beta chains from a single sample sequenced in a study of T cell repertoires in cytomegalovirus infection. TCRdb redid the calling of the reads with MiXCR, one entry per CDR3 protein. The sample shows about 85,000 distinct CDR3 sequences, 45% to 55% of them seen only once. Their antigens are not known. This sample comprised CD8+ T cells from cultured PBMCs, obtained from culture after CMV antigen stimulation. The origin of the receptors is a human donor in good health (CMV status not recorded). Some clones in this sample may be carry-over from other donors' samples.

The chain employs TRBV15 and TRBJ2-3, with D perhaps TRBD1 (6 bases). CDR3 size: 16 residues. Germline CDR1 and CDR2: LNHNV and YYDKDF (reference sequence). Trimming shortened V by 3 bases and J by 1 base, and 14 bases separated the two germline ends. The CDR3: CATSRPHEGGTDTQYF. For the CDR3, the DNA is TGTGCCACCAGCAGGCCCCACGAGGGGGGCACAGATACGCAGTATTTT.

The table lists this clonotype with a few counts. The chain is built from TRBV6-1 and TRBJ2-5, with TRBD1 identical over 10 bases. CDR1 is MNHNS, CDR2 SASEGT, per germline. The V gene end was trimmed by 6 bases and the J gene end by 1 base; junction bases not matched to a gene: 8. This CDR3 contains 16 residues. CDR3 bases: TGTGCCAGCAGGGATCCCCGGACAGGGGGCCAAGAGACCCAGTACTTC. Its translation: CASRDPRTGGQETQYF.

This clonotype was observed many times. The gene calls are TRBV28 and TRBJ1-6; tentatively, D is TRBD1 (5 bases). Between the trimmed V and J ends, which lost 1 base and 3 bases, there was a span of 13 bases. This CDR3 is 17 amino acids long. CDR1 is MDHEN, CDR2 SYDVKM, per germline. The CDR3 sequence: CASSLSGWGIYNSPLHF. CDR3 coding DNA: TGTGCCAGCAGTTTATCGGGGTGGGGGATCTATAATTCACCCCTCCACTTT.

There are a few counts of this clonotype. This chain uses TRBV4-1 with TRBJ2-5, with a tentative D call TRBD1 (6 bases). CDR1 is MGHRA, CDR2 YSYEKL, per germline. Trimming pared 4 bases from V and 1 base from J, leaving 13 bases between. CDR3 length equals 15 residues. As DNA, the CDR3 is TGCGCCAGCAGCCGGGGGCAGGACAGCCAAGAGACCCAGTACTTC. Encoded protein: CASSRGQDSQETQYF.

The rearrangement joins TRBV27 to TRBJ1-2; 8 nucleotides match TRBD1. The CDR3 sequence is 14 residues long. V was pared by 6 bases and J by 7 bases, with 10 bases of the junction left unmatched. Germline CDR1 reads MNHEY; CDR2 reads SMNVEV (reference sequence). CDR3 residues: CASSADRGWSGYTF. In DNA form, the CDR3 reads TGTGCCAGCAGCGCAGACAGGGGATGGAGTGGCTACACCTTC.

The V call is TRBV6-5, the J call TRBJ2-5; the D is unclear. With 7 bases removed from V and 4 bases from J, the gap between germline ends came to 16 bases. The CDR3 is made up of 14 amino acids. Germline V gene data show CDR1 as MNHEY and CDR2 as SVGAGI. The CDR3 is CASTLYRGGETQYF. In DNA form, the CDR3 reads TGTGCCAGCACCCTATACCGCGGCGGAGAGACCCAGTACTTC.

V and J are TRBV7-6 and TRBJ1-1; D is unresolved. The length of the CDR3 is 14 residues. The V and J ends lost 2 bases and 4 bases respectively, with 11 bases between them. Germline CDR1 is SGHVS and CDR2 is FNYEAQ. CDR3 protein: CASSLKVWGTEAFF. The CDR3 nucleotides are TGTGCCAGCAGCTTAAAGGTGTGGGGCACTGAAGCTTTCTTT.

V gene TRBV7-2 combines with J gene TRBJ1-2; possible D gene TRBD1, 6 bases. Trimming left V 5 bases short and J 0 bases short, with 19 bases between. This CDR3 has 17 residues. The germline CDR1 and CDR2 sequences are SGHTA and FQGNSA. CDR3 DNA sequence: TGTGCCAGCAGCGGTCACACGACAGGAAACGCTAACTATGGCTACACCTTC. Translation gives CASSGHTTGNANYGYTF. The full variable domain, completed using reference TRBV7-2 and TRBJ1-2, is GAGVSQSPSNKVTEKGKDVELRCDPISGHTALYWYRQSLGQGLEFLIYFQGNSAPDKSGLPSDRFSAERTGGSVSTLTIQRTQQEDSAVYLCASSGHTTGNANYGYTFGSGTRLTVV.

The chain recombines TRBV6-8 with TRBJ1-4, with D perhaps matching TRBD1 (6 bases). The V gene's germline CDR1 is MNHGY and CDR2 SAAAGT. The CDR3 runs to 15 residues. Trimming removed 0 bases at V and 12 bases at J, with 17 bases between. This CDR3 is CASSYSRGTGDELFF. CDR3 nucleotides: TGTGCCAGCAGTTACTCGAGGGGGACCGGAGATGAACTGTTTTTT.

This clonotype has just a few counts. Here the CDR3 reads CASEDRATDTQYF. The CDR3 nucleotides are TGTGCCAGCGAGGACAGGGCGACAGATACGCAGTATTTT. V is TRBV28 and J is TRBJ2-3; 8 positions agree with TRBD1. CDR1 and CDR2 (germline): MDHEN, SYDVKM. V gave up 8 bases and J gave up 3 bases; unmatched junction bases: 4. The CDR3 sequence is 13 residues long.

V gene TRBV5-1 combines with J gene TRBJ1-1; perhaps TRBD1 as D (6 bases). The V end lost 3 bases, the J end lost 5 bases, and 11 bases lay between the germline ends. Per germline, CDR1 SGHRS and CDR2 YFSETQ. The CDR3 covers 13 residues. CDR3 loop: CASSSTGTTEAFF. DNA for the CDR3: TGCGCCAGCAGCTCGACCGGGACAACTGAAGCTTTCTTT.

This clonotype was seen more than once but under ten times. This chain joins TRBV7-6 and TRBJ2-1, with D perhaps TRBD2 (5 bases). The CDR3 has 15 residues. CDR1 is SGHVS and CDR2 is FNYEAQ in the germline V gene. The germline V and J ends were trimmed by 0 bases and 6 bases, with 12 bases remaining between them. The DNA of the CDR3 is TGTGCCAGCAGCTTAGCGGAGGTCGTGGGCAATGAGCAGTTCTTC. As protein: CASSLAEVVGNEQFF.

This clonotype was seen a few times. The V and J genes are TRBV2 and TRBJ1-2, with D possibly matching TRBD1 (6 bases). Germline loops: CDR1 SNHLY, CDR2 FYNNEI. The CDR3 runs 18 residues. V was clipped by 5 bases and J by 3 bases, with 25 bases between them. The CDR3 reads CASSPQVFGGPTDYGYTF. CDR3 bases: TGTGCCAGCAGTCCCCAGGTATTTGGGGGCCCCACTGACTATGGCTACACCTTC.

The V gene is TRBV20-1, the J gene TRBJ2-1, with D possibly being TRBD2 (6 bases). Looked up from germline, CDR1 is DFQATT and CDR2 is SNEGSKA (reference sequence). The ends were cut back, 2 bases at V and 0 bases at J, with 17 bases in the middle. CDR3 length: 17 residues. DNA of the CDR3: TGCAGTGCTAGACCCCATGGAGTGACTAGCTCCTACAATGAGCAGTTCTTC. The encoded protein is CSARPHGVTSSYNEQFF.

This clonotype came up a few times. The chain joins TRBV20-1 to TRBJ2-7; 9 bases line up with TRBD1. Germline lookup yields CDR1 DFQATT and CDR2 SNEGSKA (reference sequence). V dropped 6 bases and J dropped 5; count of bases not matched to a gene: 11. The CDR3 is 14 residues long. The CDR3 region is CSADGTGNRNEQYF. CDR3 nucleotides: TGCAGTGCGGACGGGACAGGGAATAGGAACGAGCAGTACTTC.

This rearrangement joins TRBV30 to TRBJ2-7, with 8 nucleotides matching TRBD1. Germline CDR1 and CDR2: GTSNPN and SVGIG (reference sequence). V lost 0 bases and J lost 2; bases outside the gene matches: 3. The CDR3 runs to 14 residues. CDR3 in amino acids: CAWSVGTGAYEQYF. CDR3 coding DNA: TGTGCCTGGAGTGTCGGGACAGGAGCCTACGAGCAGTACTTC.

This clonotype has only a few counts. The chain recombines TRBV11-2 with TRBJ2-3; D is perhaps TRBD2 (6 bases). V was shortened by 5 bases and J by 2 bases, with 14 bases between the two germline ends. The CDR3 sequence is 15 residues long. From germline, CDR1 is SGHAT and CDR2 FQNNGV. CDR3 protein: CASSKTGGSTDTQYF. The CDR3 DNA follows: TGTGCCAGCAGCAAAACAGGAGGGTCCACAGATACGCAGTATTTT.

This clonotype is categorized as hyperexpanded. The rearrangement links TRBV25-1 to TRBJ1-4; D gene uncertain. Per the germline V gene, CDR1 is MGHDK and CDR2 is SYGVNS. CDR3 length: 12 amino acids. Trimming took off 6 bases at V and 8 bases at J, with 10 bases between the two ends. This CDR3 is CASRRGQEKLFF. The CDR3 DNA follows: TGTGCCAGCAGGCGAGGTCAAGAAAAACTGTTTTTT.

This clonotype was picked up a small number of times. The V and J genes are TRBV11-2 and TRBJ2-1; possible D gene TRBD1, 7 bases. With 1 base removed from V and 2 bases from J, the gap between germline ends came to 15 bases. CDR1 and CDR2 (germline): SGHAT, FQNNGV. The CDR3 loop spans 17 amino acids. The CDR3 DNA is TGTGCCAGCAGCTTAGTTTATGGCAGGGGGGCCTACAATGAGCAGTTCTTC. It encodes CASSLVYGRGAYNEQFF.

This clonotype was seen a handful of times. The V and J genes are TRBV15 and TRBJ2-6; 10 nucleotides line up with TRBD1. Germline V gene lookup returns CDR1 LNHNV and CDR2 YYDKDF (reference sequence). This CDR3 has 21 residues. Trimming at V came to 5 bases and at J to 0 bases, leaving 16 bases not matched to a gene. CDR3 in amino acids: CATSGPLGDRGLNSGANVLTF. The DNA of the CDR3 is TGTGCCACCAGCGGTCCTTTGGGGGACAGGGGTTTAAACTCTGGGGCCAACGTCCTGACTTTC. Looking up the rest from reference TRBV15 and TRBJ2-6 gives the full variable domain: DAMVIQNPRYQVTQFGKPVTLSCSQTLNHNVMYWYQQKSSQAPKLLFHYYDKDFNNEADTPDNFQSRRPNTSFCFLDIRSPGLGDTAMYLCATSGPLGDRGLNSGANVLTFGAGSRLTVL.

This chain uses TRBV7-9 with TRBJ2-5; 13 positions match TRBD2. In germline, CDR1 is SEHNR, CDR2 FQNEAQ (reference sequence). Trimming removed 5 bases from V and 1 base from J; junction bases left unmatched: 4. The CDR3 sequence is 16 residues long. The DNA of the CDR3 is TGTGCCAGCAGCCCTCGGACTAGCGGGGGCCAAGAGACCCAGTACTTC. It specifies CASSPRTSGGQETQYF.

This chain uses TRBV27 with TRBJ2-3; 9 positions match TRBD2. Trimming removed 2 bases from V and 7 bases from J; junction bases left unmatched: 7. From germline, CDR1 is MNHEY and CDR2 SMNVEV (reference sequence). The CDR3 is 15 residues long. CDR3 sequence reads: CASSLRREGHYTQYF. CDR3 coding DNA: TGTGCCAGCAGTTTAAGGCGGGAGGGCCATTATACGCAGTATTTT.

This clonotype was found a few times. V gene TRBV7-2 combines with J gene TRBJ2-7; 10 nucleotides agree with TRBD2. The germline V gene has CDR1 SGHTA and CDR2 FQGNSA. This CDR3 contains 23 residues. J was trimmed by 5 bases and V by 2 bases; bases with no gene match: 30. The CDR3 sequence: CASSLRGASGRPEGDTPGDEQYF. As DNA, the CDR3 is TGTGCCAGCAGCTTAAGAGGAGCTAGCGGGAGACCCGAAGGGGACACCCCTGGCGACGAGCAGTACTTC.

The chain couples TRBV5-1 to TRBJ2-7; 8 positions match TRBD2. The V and J ends lost 5 bases and 6 bases, in that order; junction bases with no gene match: 10. Germline-derived CDR1 and CDR2 are SGHRS and YFSETQ. The CDR3 has 14 residues. The CDR3 loop reads CASSGSGVAREQYF. CDR3 sequence (DNA): TGCGCCAGCAGTGGTAGCGGGGTGGCCCGCGAGCAGTACTTC.